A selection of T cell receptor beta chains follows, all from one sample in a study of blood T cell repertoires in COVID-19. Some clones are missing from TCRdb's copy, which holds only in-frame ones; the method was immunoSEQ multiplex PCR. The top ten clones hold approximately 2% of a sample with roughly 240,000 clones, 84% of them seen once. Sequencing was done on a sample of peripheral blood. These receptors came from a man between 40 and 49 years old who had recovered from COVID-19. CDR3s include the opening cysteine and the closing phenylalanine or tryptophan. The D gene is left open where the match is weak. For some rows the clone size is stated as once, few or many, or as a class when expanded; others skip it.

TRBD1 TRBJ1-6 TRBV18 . TGTGCCAGCTCACCCCAACCGGGACAGAATAATTCACCCCTCCACTTT CASSPQPGQNNSPLHF
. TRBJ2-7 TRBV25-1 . TGTGCCAGCAGTGACCTTAAGCGGAGGGACTACGAGCAGTACTTC CASSDLKRRDYEQYF
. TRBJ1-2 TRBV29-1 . TGCAGCGCAACTTTGGGGGGGCGGAACTATGGCTACACCTTC CSATLGGRNYGYTF
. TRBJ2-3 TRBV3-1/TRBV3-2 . TGTGCCAGCAGCCCAGTGATTAGCACAGATACGCAGTATTTT CASSPVISTDTQYF
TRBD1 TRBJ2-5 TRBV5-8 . TGTGCCAGCAGCTTCCGGGACAGACAAGAGACCCAGTACTTC CASSFRDRQETQYF
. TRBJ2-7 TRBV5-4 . TGTGCCAGCAGCTTTTATCAGGGGACCTACGAGCAGTACTTC CASSFYQGTYEQYF
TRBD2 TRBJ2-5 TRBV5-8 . TGTGCCAGCAGCTCTAGGACTAGCCGACCGGCTGGGACCCAGTACTTC CASSSRTSRPAGTQYF
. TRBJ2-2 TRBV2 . TGTGCCAGCAGTGGAGGACAGTTGGTCTTCACGAACACCGGGGAGCTGTTTTTT CASSGGQLVFTNTGELFF
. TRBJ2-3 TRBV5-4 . TGTGCCAGCAGCTCTCTCCTCCAGGATACTAGCACAGATACGCAGTATTTT CASSSLLQDTSTDTQYF
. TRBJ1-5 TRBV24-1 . TGTGACCAGGGAAACAATCAGCCCCAGCATTTT CDQGNNQPQHF
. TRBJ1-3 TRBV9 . TGTGCCAGCAGCTTCAGGGGCTCTGGAAACACCATATATTTT CASSFRGSGNTIYF
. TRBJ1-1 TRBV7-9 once TGTGCCAGCAGCTTAGCTGAGGGGGACCTTGAAGCTTTCTTT CASSLAEGDLEAFF
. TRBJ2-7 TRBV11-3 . TGTGCTACAGGAGGGGGCGGGTTATACGAGCAGTACTTC CATGGGGLYEQYF
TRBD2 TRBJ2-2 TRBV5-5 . TGTGCCAGCAGCTCCGGACTAGCGGGGGGGCGGGTCACCGGGGAGCTGTTTTTT CASSSGLAGGRVTGELFF
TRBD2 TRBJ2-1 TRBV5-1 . TGCGCCAGCAGCGGACTAGCGGGGGGCCGTAAGTTCTACAATGAGCAGTTCTTC CASSGLAGGRKFYNEQFF
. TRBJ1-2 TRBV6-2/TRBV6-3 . TGTGCCAGCAGTCCCGGTTCTAACTATGGCTACACCTTC CASSPGSNYGYTF
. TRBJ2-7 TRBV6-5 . TGTGCCAGCAGGGTCCTGTGGGGGGACGAGCAGTACTTC CASRVLWGDEQYF
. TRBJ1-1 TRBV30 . TGTGCCTGGAGTCTCGGTGGTTCTCTCATGAACACTGAAGCTTTCTTT CAWSLGGSLMNTEAFF